This is a list of T cell receptor beta chains from one sample in a study of blood T cell repertoires in COVID-19. Repertoires were generated with immunoSEQ multiplex PCR, while TCRdb's copy carries only in-frame clones and drops some. The table lists some 300,000 clones, roughly 88% of them singletons. Sequenced sample: PBMCs or T cells enriched from blood (not recorded which). These receptor sequences come from a woman aged 25 to 39 who had recovered from COVID-19. The CDR3 runs from the conserved cysteine through the conserved F or W.

V gene	J gene	CDR3 protein
TRBV13	TRBJ2-7	CASSLGFLEQYF
TRBV7-9	TRBJ1-1	CASSPTQGAVTEAFF
TRBV10-3	TRBJ2-3	CAISGWDTQYF
TRBV12-3/TRBV12-4	TRBJ1-3	CASSLKTASTIYF
TRBV2	TRBJ2-1	CASRASGVTYNEQFF
TRBV28	TRBJ1-5	CASSFVWLPQHF
TRBV28	TRBJ2-7	CASSFLAGAPYEQYF
TRBV28	TRBJ1-2	CASSLSGQGYGYGYTF
TRBV7-9	TRBJ1-6	CASSPGTTYNSPLHF
TRBV11-2	TRBJ2-1	CASSFSPNEQFF
TRBV7-3	TRBJ1-3	CASSLGTGTGGNTIYF
TRBV19	TRBJ2-3	CASTPAVRTDTQYF
TRBV19	TRBJ2-3	CASSSGRAGTDTQYF
TRBV5-1	TRBJ1-3	CASSFETGSGNTIYF
TRBV7-9	TRBJ2-1	CASSSVRVAGDDEQFF
TRBV5-1	TRBJ2-2	CASTLRQPQTGELFF
TRBV28	TRBJ1-2	CASSLQVLYGYTF
TRBV6-6	TRBJ2-7	CASRRRTGVASGAYEQYF
TRBV28	TRBJ1-1	CATNLRQGTEAFF
TRBV28	TRBJ1-4	CASTGATNEKLFF
TRBV4-1	TRBJ2-5	CASSQDLGRETQYF
TRBV9	TRBJ1-6	CASSPPGGADNSPLHF
TRBV5-1	TRBJ1-1	CASSFSGTEAFF
TRBV7-6	TRBJ1-1	CASSPAGTRVMNTEAFF
TRBV5-1	TRBJ1-1	CASSSSGMNTEAFF
TRBV6-5	TRBJ1-2	CASSLTTGIYGYTF
TRBV5-1	TRBJ2-1	CASSLRSSGAFYNEQFF
TRBV23-1	TRBJ2-4	CASIGTGENIQYF
TRBV27	TRBJ1-2	CASSITGGNSYGYTF
TRBV27	TRBJ2-1	CASSRTLAGGSNEQFF
TRBV29-1	TRBJ1-2	CSVAQTGTGYGYTF
TRBV14	TRBJ1-2	CASSRGQGYGYTF
TRBV7-8	TRBJ2-2	CASSSARGRTGELFF
TRBV6-2/TRBV6-3	TRBJ1-1	CASSYTSGGAGTFF
TRBV3-1/TRBV3-2	TRBJ2-4	CASSLPQGAKNIQYF
TRBV3-1/TRBV3-2	TRBJ1-1	CASSQQGGYTEAFF
TRBV9	TRBJ2-2	CASSGGGPNTGELFF
TRBV5-4	TRBJ2-1	CASSPGTSGRSNEQFF
TRBV28	TRBJ2-7	CASSLLGGRSGALEQYF
TRBV4-3	TRBJ1-1	CASSQDPQGLNTEAFF
TRBV6-5	TRBJ1-3	CASRPTDSSGNTIYF
TRBV20-1	TRBJ1-1	CSARDGREAFF
TRBV10-3	TRBJ1-6	CAISLTENNSPLHF
TRBV30	TRBJ1-2	CAWSARFAVGGSSRYGYTF
TRBV10-3	TRBJ1-1	CAIREGVYTEAFF
TRBV5-1	TRBJ2-7	CASSLSQGYEQYF
TRBV7-2	TRBJ1-5	CASSQRQGHQPQHF
TRBV7-2	TRBJ1-3	CASSSTGFGGNTIYF
TRBV18	TRBJ2-3	CASSPIPGGPDTQYF
TRBV28	TRBJ2-2	CASSSPTGRVTGELFF
TRBV3-1/TRBV3-2	TRBJ2-1	CASSHGLAGVDQFF
TRBV27	TRBJ1-2	CASTTPGQGNGYTF
TRBV7-9	TRBJ2-3	CASSSLTGDDTDTQYF
TRBV6-1	TRBJ1-2	CASSETTGDVHGYTF
TRBV29-1	TRBJ1-2	CSLLLWGGVNGYTF